One T cell receptor beta chain is described in this entry. This sample was included in a study of blood T cell repertoires in COVID-19. Study summary: The cDNA or gDNA used as material had been derived from T cells, B-cell-depleted T cells, or PBMCs.

Per the study methods: The authors estimated nucleated cell counts from reference gene primer amplification. Profiled with immunoSEQ multiplex PCR; TCRdb holds only in-frame clones, not every one. The V and J calls and clone size come from that table; D and trimming were worked out from the DNA. The sample holds about 99,000 clones, around 92% seen once. The V gene end was trimmed by 2 bases and the J gene end by 2 bases; junction bases not matched to a gene: 9. This CDR3 is 18 amino acids long. Looked up from germline, CDR1 is KGHDR and CDR2 is SFDVKD. This chain links TRBV24-1 with TRBJ2-1; 9 bases align to TRBD2. Source material: peripheral blood. This TCR derives from a woman in her sixties or seventies with acute or convalescent COVID-19. The CDR3 region is CATSDWVSGREAYNEQFF. CDR3 DNA: TGTGCCACCAGTGATTGGGTTAGCGGGAGAGAGGCCTACAATGAGCAGTTCTTC.